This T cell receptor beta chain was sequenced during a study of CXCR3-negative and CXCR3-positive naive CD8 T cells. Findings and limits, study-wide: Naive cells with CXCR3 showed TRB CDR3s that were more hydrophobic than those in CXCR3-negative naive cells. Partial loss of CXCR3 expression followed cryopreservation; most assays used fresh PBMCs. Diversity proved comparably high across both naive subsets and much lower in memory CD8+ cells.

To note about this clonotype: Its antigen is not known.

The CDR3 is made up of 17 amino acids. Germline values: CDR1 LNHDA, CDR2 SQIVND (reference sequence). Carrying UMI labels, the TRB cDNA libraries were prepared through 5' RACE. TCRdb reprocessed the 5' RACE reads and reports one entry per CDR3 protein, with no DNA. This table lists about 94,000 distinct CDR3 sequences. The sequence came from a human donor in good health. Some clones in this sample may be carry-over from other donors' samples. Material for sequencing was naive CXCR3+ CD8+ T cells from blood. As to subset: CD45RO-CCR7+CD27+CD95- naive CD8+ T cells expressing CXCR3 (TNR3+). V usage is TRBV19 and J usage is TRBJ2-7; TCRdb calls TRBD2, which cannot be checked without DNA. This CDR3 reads CASSIAIDRAGFYEQYF.